This TCR beta chain is from a study of technical replicates of blood from a few donors. Clones were read by immunoSEQ multiplex PCR, and TCRdb kept only the in-frame ones, dropping some. In the table there are 75,000 or so clones, 85% to 95% of which are singletons. Sample: T cells isolated from PBMCs. The TCR comes from a human donor in good health.

The CDR3 DNA reads TGTGCCAGCAGTGGACTAGCGTTCACAGATACGCAGTATTTT. Translated, it gives CASSGLAFTDTQYF. The chain has TRBV6-4 and TRBJ2-3; 8 bases fit TRBD2. V dropped 4 bases and J dropped 2; count of bases not matched to a gene: 2. From germline, CDR1 is MRHNA and CDR2 SNTAGT. The CDR3 runs 14 residues.